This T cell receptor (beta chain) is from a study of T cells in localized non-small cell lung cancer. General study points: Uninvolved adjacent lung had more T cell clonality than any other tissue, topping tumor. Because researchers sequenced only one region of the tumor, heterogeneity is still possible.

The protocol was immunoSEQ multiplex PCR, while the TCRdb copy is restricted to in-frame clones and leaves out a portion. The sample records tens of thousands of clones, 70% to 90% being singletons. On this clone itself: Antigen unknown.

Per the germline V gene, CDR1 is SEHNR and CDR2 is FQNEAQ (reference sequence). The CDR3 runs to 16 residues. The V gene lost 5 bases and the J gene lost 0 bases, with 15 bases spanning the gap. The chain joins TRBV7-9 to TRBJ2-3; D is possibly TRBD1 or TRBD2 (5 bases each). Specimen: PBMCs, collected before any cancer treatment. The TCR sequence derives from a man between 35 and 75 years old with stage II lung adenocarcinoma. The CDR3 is CASSLGADSSTDTQYF. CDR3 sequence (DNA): TGTGCCAGCAGCCTCGGGGCGGACTCGAGCACAGATACGCAGTATTTT.